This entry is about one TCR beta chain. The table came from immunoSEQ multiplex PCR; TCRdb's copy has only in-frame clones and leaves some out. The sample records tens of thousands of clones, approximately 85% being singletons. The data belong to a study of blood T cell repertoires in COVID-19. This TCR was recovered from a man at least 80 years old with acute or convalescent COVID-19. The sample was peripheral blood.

In DNA form, the CDR3 reads TGCGCCAGCGGGACTTCCCTGGGGGCCGGGGAGCTGTTTTTT. Encoded protein: CASGTSLGAGELFF. The chain recombines TRBV10-2 with TRBJ2-2; maybe TRBD2 (6 bases). This CDR3 comprises 14 residues. The ends were cut back, 8 bases at V and 6 bases at J, with 16 bases in the middle. Germline CDR1 is WSHSY and CDR2 is SAAADI.